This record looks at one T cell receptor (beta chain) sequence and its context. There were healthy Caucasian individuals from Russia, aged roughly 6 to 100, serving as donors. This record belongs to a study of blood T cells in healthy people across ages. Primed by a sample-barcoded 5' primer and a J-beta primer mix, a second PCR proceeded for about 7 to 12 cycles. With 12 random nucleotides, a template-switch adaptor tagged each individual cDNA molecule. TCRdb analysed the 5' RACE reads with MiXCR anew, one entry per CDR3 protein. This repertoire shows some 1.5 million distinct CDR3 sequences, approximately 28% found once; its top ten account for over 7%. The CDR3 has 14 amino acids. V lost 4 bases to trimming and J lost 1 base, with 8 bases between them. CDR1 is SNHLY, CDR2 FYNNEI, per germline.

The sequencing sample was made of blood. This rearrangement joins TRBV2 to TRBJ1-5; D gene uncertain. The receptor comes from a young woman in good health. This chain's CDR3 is CASSARMSNQPQHF. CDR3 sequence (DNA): TGTGCCAGCAGTGCACGGATGAGCAATCAGCCCCAGCATTTT.